The present TCR beta chain was sequenced within a study of blood T cell repertoires in COVID-19. Across the whole study: Samples came from the United States, Italy and Spain, spanning acute and convalescent COVID-19. T cells, B-cell-depleted T cells, or PBMCs supplied cDNA or gDNA.

As originally analysed: Amplification from reference gene primers served as the basis for estimated nucleated cell counts. Data came from immunoSEQ multiplex PCR; TCRdb stores just in-frame clones and leaves some out. The V and J calls and the clone size are those of that table, but D and trimming were determined from the DNA. The sample has around 27,000 clones; 75% to 90% are singletons. V gave up 5 bases and J gave up 2 bases, with 13 bases separating them. The CDR3 has 15 residues. Germline V CDR1 and CDR2: LNHDA, SQIVND (reference sequence). Sequencing was done on a sample of peripheral blood. This TCR was sampled from a man aged 60 to 69 with acute or convalescent COVID-19. The rearrangement joins TRBV19 to TRBJ1-5; D gene uncertain. The chain's CDR3 is CASSPGIMGNQPQHF. CDR3 DNA: TGTGCCAGTAGTCCGGGAATCATGGGCAATCAGCCCCAGCATTTT.